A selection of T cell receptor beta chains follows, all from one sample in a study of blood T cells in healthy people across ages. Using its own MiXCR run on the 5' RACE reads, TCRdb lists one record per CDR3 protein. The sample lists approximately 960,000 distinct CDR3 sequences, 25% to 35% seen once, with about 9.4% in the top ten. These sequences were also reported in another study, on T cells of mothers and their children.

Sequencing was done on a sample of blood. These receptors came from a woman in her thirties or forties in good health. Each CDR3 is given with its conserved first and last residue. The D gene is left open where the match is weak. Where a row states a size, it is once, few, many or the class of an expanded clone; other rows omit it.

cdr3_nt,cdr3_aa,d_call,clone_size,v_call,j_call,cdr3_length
TGCGCCAGCAACCCCTTTACAGCGGACAGGGCAAATGAGCAGTTCTTC,CASNPFTADRANEQFF,TRBD1,many,TRBV4-1,TRBJ2-1,16
TGTGCCAGCAGCTTGGCCGGGCATTCCTACGAGCAGTACTTC,CASSLAGHSYEQYF,-,many,TRBV5-4,TRBJ2-7,14
TGTGCCAGCAGTTTCACAGGGGATGGCCAGCCCCAGCATTTT,CASSFTGDGQPQHF,TRBD1,few,TRBV12-3/TRBV12-4,TRBJ1-5,14
TGTGCCAGCAATAGGGACAGGGAAAGCTCCTACGAGCAGTACTTC,CASNRDRESSYEQYF,TRBD1,-,TRBV6-2/TRBV6-3,TRBJ2-7,15
TGTGCTAGCAGCTTAGCCCACGGACAGACCTACAATGAGCAGTTCTTC,CASSLAHGQTYNEQFF,-,few,TRBV7-7,TRBJ2-1,16
TGTGCCAGCAGCGTAGGGGGGGACTATGGCTACACCTTC,CASSVGGDYGYTF,-,many,TRBV9,TRBJ1-2,13
TGTGCCAGCAGGGGGACAGGGCATCAGCCCCAGCATTTT,CASRGTGHQPQHF,TRBD1,many,TRBV6-5,TRBJ1-5,13
TGTGCCAGCAGTTCCGTTGGGAGCTTCTACGAGCAGTACTTC,CASSSVGSFYEQYF,-,many,TRBV6-5,TRBJ2-7,14
TGCGCCAGCAGTTACTCTCGGGCTACAGGGGACTCATATGGCTACACCTTC,CASSYSRATGDSYGYTF,TRBD1,-,TRBV6-2/TRBV6-3,TRBJ1-2,17
TGTGCTAGTGGTTTGTCCCAGACCATGACAGGCCCCAACACTGAAGCTTTCTTT,CASGLSQTMTGPNTEAFF,-,few,TRBV12-5,TRBJ1-1,18
TGCGCCAGCAGCCCCGACCGAAGCACTAACTATGGCTACACCTTC,CASSPDRSTNYGYTF,-,few,TRBV5-1,TRBJ1-2,15
TGTGCCAGCAGCTTCCGACAGGGTCGTTCACCCCTCCACTTT,CASSFRQGRSPLHF,TRBD1,-,TRBV7-8,TRBJ1-6,14
TGCAGCGTTGAGGATTCCGGGACAGGGACCACGCAGTATTTT,CSVEDSGTGTTQYF,TRBD1,-,TRBV29-1,TRBJ2-3,14
TGTGCCAGCAGTCCCGGACCGAACTACGAGCAGTACTTC,CASSPGPNYEQYF,-,-,TRBV12-3/TRBV12-4,TRBJ2-7,13
TGTGCCAGCAGTGATTTTAGCGGTATTGGGTGGGATACGCAGTATTTT,CASSDFSGIGWDTQYF,-,many,TRBV2,TRBJ2-3,16
TGTGCCAGCAGTGACCGTTTAGGGAATGAAGCTTTCTTT,CASSDRLGNEAFF,-,few,TRBV2,TRBJ1-1,13
TGTGCCAGCAGTTTACGGACAGGGCACGAGCAGTACTTC,CASSLRTGHEQYF,TRBD1,many,TRBV27,TRBJ2-7,13
TGTGCCAGCACCTTATCTGGATGGGGCAATCAGCCCCAGCATTTT,CASTLSGWGNQPQHF,-,-,TRBV12-3/TRBV12-4,TRBJ1-5,15
TGCGCCAGCGGCCCAAGGGGACTTAATAATGAAAAACTGTTTTTT,CASGPRGLNNEKLFF,-,-,TRBV4-3,TRBJ1-4,15
TGTGCCAGCAGTTCCAGGGTCGGATCACCCCTCCACTTT,CASSSRVGSPLHF,-,many,TRBV28,TRBJ1-6,13
TGTGCCAGCAGCTTAGCAATTAGTCGGACAGTGAACACTGAAGCTTTCTTT,CASSLAISRTVNTEAFF,-,-,TRBV7-8,TRBJ1-1,17
TGTGCCAGCAGCTTAATGAGGGGGTTTTCCGATGGCACCGGGGAGCTGTTTTTT,CASSLMRGFSDGTGELFF,-,few,TRBV11-2,TRBJ2-2,18
TGCGCCAGCAGCTCGGACTATACTAGCACAGATACGCAGTATTTT,CASSSDYTSTDTQYF,-,few,TRBV5-1,TRBJ2-3,15
TGCGCCAGCAGCTTGGAGACAGGTGGAACCTACGAGCAGTACTTC,CASSLETGGTYEQYF,-,-,TRBV5-1,TRBJ2-7,15
TGTGCCAGCAGTTTATGGGAGGGAAGGGAAAAACTGTTTTTT,CASSLWEGREKLFF,-,-,TRBV28,TRBJ1-4,14
TGTGCCATCAGCAGACCAGACAGGAGCTCCTACGAGCAGTACTTC,CAISRPDRSSYEQYF,-,-,TRBV15,TRBJ2-7,15